The 25 T cell receptor beta chains listed next were all sequenced from one sample in a study of beta chain features in type 1 diabetes. The entirety of the isolated RNA underwent reverse transcription, so expressed TCRB transcripts were sequenced. The data were produced by immunoSEQ multiplex PCR, yet TCRdb's version contains in-frame clones alone and is incomplete. Found here are about 150,000 clones, 11% of them singletons; the top ten hold about 1.9%. The sequenced material came from central memory CD4+ T cells from blood. The receptors shown here come from a man between 18 and 35 years old in good health.

The V and J genes are TRBV13 and TRBJ2-1; unclear D gene. The CDR3 runs 11 residues. Germline loops: CDR1 PRHDT, CDR2 FYEKMQ (reference sequence). V was pared by 6 bases and J by 9 bases, with 9 bases between. The CDR3 here is CASSFRVEQFF. The CDR3 DNA sequence: TGTGCCAGCAGTTTTCGGGTTGAGCAGTTCTTC.

This clone was seen only a few times. The CDR3 DNA reads TGTGCCAGCAGCGCCTGGCGGGGGAGCTCCTACAATGAGCAGTTCTTC. This codes for CASSAWRGSSYNEQFF. V is TRBV9 and J is TRBJ2-1, with TRBD2 matching 7 bases. With 3 bases clipped from V and 0 bases from J, the junction kept 6 bases outside the gene matches. From germline, CDR1 is SGDLS and CDR2 YYNGEE. The CDR3 runs to 16 residues.

This clone was counted between two and nine times. The gene calls are TRBV29-1 and TRBJ2-7, with 7 bases identical to TRBD2. V lost 1 base to trimming and J lost 3 bases; unmatched junction nucleotides: 12. The CDR3 totals 16 residues. Germline CDR1 and CDR2: SQVTM and ANQGSEA. The CDR3 sequence is CSVEGPTGRGYYEQYF. The CDR3 DNA reads as TGCAGCGTTGAAGGGCCGACTGGGCGGGGGTACTACGAGCAGTACTTC.

This clone was observed a handful of times. The gene calls are TRBV9 and TRBJ2-7, with unresolved D. The CDR3 extends over 14 amino acids. Germline lookup yields CDR1 SGDLS and CDR2 YYNGEE. The V end was cut by 0 bases, the J end by 4 bases, with 11 bases between. The CDR3 protein is CASSVAGEVYEQYF. The CDR3 DNA reads as TGTGCCAGCAGCGTAGCGGGTGAGGTATACGAGCAGTACTTC.

The table lists this clone with a few counts. The V call is TRBV28, the J call TRBJ2-7, with D uncertain. The CDR3 contains 14 residues. V was clipped by 6 bases and J by 4 bases, with 16 bases between them. CDR1 and CDR2 (germline): MDHEN, SYDVKM. The CDR3 bases are TGTGCCAGCAGACCTAACGGACGGAGTTACGAGCAGTACTTC. Translating it yields CASRPNGRSYEQYF.

The V gene is TRBV5-4, the J gene TRBJ2-5; 8 positions agree with TRBD2. CDR3 length: 15 residues. Losses at the gene ends were 1 base for V and 4 bases for J; bases not matched to a gene: 6. Germline CDR1 and CDR2: SGHNT and YYREEE (reference sequence). The CDR3 reads CASSLYGGERETQYF. DNA of the CDR3: TGTGCCAGCAGCTTGTACGGGGGGGAAAGAGAGACCCAGTACTTC.

This clone was seen a handful of times. The chain joins TRBV25-1 to TRBJ1-1; the D gene is possibly TRBD1 (6 bases). The CDR3 has 15 amino acids. V was clipped by 6 bases and J by 2 bases, with 16 bases between them. CDR1 is MGHDK, CDR2 SYGVNS, per germline. CDR3 loop: CASRFTGIRNTEAFF. CDR3 in DNA: TGTGCCAGCAGATTTACAGGGATTAGAAACACTGAAGCTTTCTTT.

Only a few counts were recorded for this clone. The chain has TRBV5-1 and TRBJ1-1; TRBD1 matches at 7 bases. CDR3 length: 14 amino acids. V was clipped by 4 bases and J by 6 bases; unmatched bases: 9. Germline V CDR1 and CDR2: SGHRS, YFSETQ. The CDR3 reads CASSLGQKIAEAFF. CDR3 coding DNA: TGCGCCAGCAGCCTGGGACAGAAAATCGCTGAAGCTTTCTTT. The variable domain in full, with the rest retrieved from reference TRBV5-1 and TRBJ1-1, is KAGVTQTPRYLIKTRGQQVTLSCSPISGHRSVSWYQQTPGQGLQFLFEYFSETQRNKGNFPGRFSGRQFSNSRSEMNVSTLELGDSALYLCASSLGQKIAEAFFGQGTRLTVV.

The sample holds a few counts of this clone. The gene calls are TRBV2 and TRBJ2-3, with no clear D. V was cut by 6 bases and J by 0 bases, with 10 bases left in between. There are 14 residues in the CDR3. Germline CDR1 reads SNHLY; CDR2 reads FYNNEI. The CDR3 loop is CASRRDMSTDTQYF. CDR3 DNA: TGTGCCAGCAGAAGAGACATGAGCACAGATACGCAGTATTTT.

This clone was seen a handful of times. The chain recombines TRBV5-8 with TRBJ1-6, with TRBD1 identical over 11 bases. With 5 bases clipped from V and 5 bases from J, the junction kept 9 bases outside the gene matches. This CDR3 is built from 17 residues. Germline CDR1 SGHTS, CDR2 YDEGEE. CDR3 amino acids: CASRRTGGATNNSPLHF. CDR3 coding DNA: TGTGCCAGCAGGCGGACAGGGGGCGCTACAAATAATTCACCCCTCCACTTT. The complete variable domain, with remaining parts taken from reference TRBV5-8 and TRBJ1-6, reads EAGVTQSPTHLIKTRGQQATLRCSPISGHTSVYWYQQALGLGLQFLLWYDEGEERNRGNFPPRFSGRQFPNYSSELNVNALELEDSALYLCASRRTGGATNNSPLHFGNGTRLTVT.

This clone was picked up a small number of times. The chain couples TRBV6-1 to TRBJ2-1, with 9 nucleotides matching TRBD2. Germline CDR1 MNHNS, CDR2 SASEGT. The junction had 4 bases not matched to a gene; V was cut back by 6 bases and J by 10 bases. The CDR3 length is 12 residues. The CDR3 DNA reads TGTGCCAGCAGCCTTGGACTAGCGGAGCAGTTCTTC. Translating gives CASSLGLAEQFF.

This chain links TRBV9 with TRBJ1-4, with 8 bases aligning to TRBD1. The germline V gene has CDR1 SGDLS and CDR2 YYNGEE. V shed 4 bases and J 3 bases; nucleotides not matched to a gene: 5. This CDR3 is built from 15 residues. CDR3 in amino acids: CASSPWTGPNEKLFF. CDR3 in DNA: TGTGCCAGCAGCCCCTGGACAGGGCCTAATGAAAAACTGTTTTTT.

This clone has a handful of counts. The rearrangement joins TRBV21-1 to TRBJ2-5; TRBD1 is the table's D call and was not checked against the DNA. TRBV21-1 represents a pseudogene. There are 16 residues in the CDR3. The CDR3 here is CASSSAKWDSEETQYF. Written as DNA, the CDR3 is TGTGCCAGCAGCTCTGCTAAATGGGACAGCGAAGAGACCCAGTACTTC.

This clone was detected only a few times. The rearrangement uses TRBV7-3 and TRBJ1-1; weak D call: TRBD1 (6 bases). V was pared by 0 bases and J by 4 bases, with 12 bases between. In germline, CDR1 is SGHTA, CDR2 FQGTGA. CDR3 length: 15 amino acids. The CDR3 is CASSLTGQGSTEAFF. CDR3 DNA: TGTGCCAGCAGCTTAACTGGCCAGGGGAGCACTGAAGCTTTCTTT.

The genes are TRBV7-3 and TRBJ2-5; TRBD1 matches at 7 bases. This CDR3 region has 15 residues. With 1 base clipped from V and 2 bases from J, the junction kept 4 bases outside the gene matches. The germline V gene has CDR1 SGHTA and CDR2 FQGTGA. The CDR3 DNA sequence: TGTGCCAGCAGCTTAAATGGCAGGGGGCAAGAGACCCAGTACTTC. This gives the protein CASSLNGRGQETQYF. Filled out from reference TRBV7-3 and TRBJ2-5, the complete variable domain reads GAGVSQTPSNKVTEKGKYVELRCDPISGHTALYWYRQSLGQGPEFLIYFQGTGAADDSGLPNDRFFAVRPEGSVSTLKIQRTERGDSAVYLCASSLNGRGQETQYFGPGTRLLVL.

The table lists this clone with a few counts. The chain recombines TRBV5-6 with TRBJ1-4; D perhaps matches TRBD1 (5 bases). The germline CDR1 and CDR2 sequences are SGHDT and YYEEEE. This CDR3 spans 14 amino acids. V lost 3 bases and J lost 4, with 10 bases in between. CDR3 amino acids: CASSYRQLNEKLFF. The CDR3, as DNA: TGTGCCAGCAGCTACCGACAGCTTAATGAAAAACTGTTTTTT.

The V gene is TRBV19, the J gene TRBJ2-3; D unclear. Germline V gene lookup returns CDR1 LNHDA and CDR2 SQIVND (reference sequence). The V end was cut by 8 bases, the J end by 0 bases, with 12 bases between. CDR3 size: 14 residues. The CDR3 is CASGHQTSTDTQYF. CDR3 DNA sequence: TGTGCCAGTGGGCACCAAACTAGCACAGATACGCAGTATTTT.

This clone was picked up a small number of times. The chain is built from TRBV9 and TRBJ2-1; the D is unclear. V gave up 0 bases and J gave up 8 bases, with 12 bases separating them. Germline CDR1 SGDLS, CDR2 YYNGEE. The CDR3 loop spans 14 amino acids. The CDR3 DNA sequence: TGTGCCAGCAGCGTAGGGGTTAGGGAAGATGAGCAGTTCTTC. Residues: CASSVGVREDEQFF.

The chain recombines TRBV7-9 with TRBJ2-2; TRBD1 matches at 9 bases. The CDR3 runs 14 residues. V lost 6 bases and J lost 3; bases outside the gene matches: 2. Germline CDR1 and CDR2: SEHNR and FQNEAQ (reference sequence). The CDR3 spells CASRRQGDTGELFF. The CDR3 region has the DNA TGTGCCAGCAGGCGACAGGGGGACACCGGGGAGCTGTTTTTT.

Of note for this clone: A read error may account for a junction end that differs from germline. Other DNA sequences in this specimen translate into the identical CDR3. The rearrangement uses TRBV30 and TRBJ1-1; no definite D call. Per the germline V gene, CDR1 is GTSNPN and CDR2 is SVGIG (reference sequence). This CDR3 contains 12 residues. In DNA, the CDR3 is TGTGCCTGGACAGCAATGAACACTGAAGCTTTCTTC. Its translation is CAWTAMNTEAFF.

This chain uses TRBV29-1 with TRBJ2-3; possible D gene TRBD1, 6 bases. Trimming cost V 7 bases and J 10 bases, with 27 bases left between them. The length of the CDR3 is 15 residues. Looked up from germline, CDR1 is SQVTM and CDR2 is ANQGSEA. Here the CDR3 reads CSAGNRADKGDAQYF. As DNA, the CDR3 is TGCAGCGCCGGAAACAGGGCAGACAAAGGTGACGCGCAGTATTTT.

This clone was picked up a small number of times. The chain has TRBV28 and TRBJ1-2; tentatively, D is TRBD1 (5 bases). This CDR3 is built from 16 residues. Germline CDR1 and CDR2: MDHEN and SYDVKM. Trimming removed 5 bases from V and 2 bases from J, with 18 bases in between. CDR3 sequence (DNA): TGTGCCAGCAGTCCGAATCCAGGGCATGGGAACTATGGCTACACCTTC. It yields the protein CASSPNPGHGNYGYTF.

J is TRBJ1-2 and V is TRBV18, with 7 bases fitting TRBD1. The CDR3 contains 11 residues. The V gene end was trimmed by 4 bases and the J gene end by 8 bases; junction bases not matched to a gene: 1. CDR1 is KGHSH and CDR2 is LQKENI in the germline V gene. CDR3 sequence (DNA): TGTGCCAGCTCACTGGACAGGGGCTACACCTTC. Translated, it gives CASSLDRGYTF.

This CDR3 is CAWSRTEGTEAFF. CDR3 DNA sequence: TGTGCCTGGAGCCGGACGGAGGGCACTGAAGCTTTCTTT. The chain combines TRBV30 with TRBJ1-1, with no clear D. The CDR3 extends over 13 amino acids. Per germline, CDR1 GTSNPN and CDR2 SVGIG (reference sequence). V lost 3 bases to trimming and J lost 4 bases, with 12 bases between them.

This clone was recorded many times. This chain connects TRBV28 to TRBJ1-2; D remains unclear. The V end was cut by 10 bases, the J end by 4 bases, with 16 bases between. Looked up from germline, CDR1 is MDHEN and CDR2 is SYDVKM. The CDR3 has 13 residues. The chain's CDR3 is CATLDRRTYGYTF. The CDR3 bases are TGTGCCACCCTGGACCGAAGAACCTATGGCTACACCTTC.